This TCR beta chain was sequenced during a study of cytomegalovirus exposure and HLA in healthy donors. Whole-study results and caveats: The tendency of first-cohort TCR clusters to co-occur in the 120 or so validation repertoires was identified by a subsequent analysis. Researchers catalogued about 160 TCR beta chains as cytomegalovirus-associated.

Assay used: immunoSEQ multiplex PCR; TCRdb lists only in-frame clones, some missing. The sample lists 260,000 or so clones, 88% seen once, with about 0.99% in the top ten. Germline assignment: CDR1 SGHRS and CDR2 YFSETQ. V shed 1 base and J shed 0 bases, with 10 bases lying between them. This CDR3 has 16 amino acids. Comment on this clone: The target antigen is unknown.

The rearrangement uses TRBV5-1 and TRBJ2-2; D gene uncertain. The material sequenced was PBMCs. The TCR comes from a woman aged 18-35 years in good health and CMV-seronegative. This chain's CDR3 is CASSLSVVTNTGELFF. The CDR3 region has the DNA TGCGCCAGCAGCTTGTCGGTCGTAACGAACACCGGGGAGCTGTTTTTT.